One T cell receptor beta chain is described in this entry. Autoimmune disease history or systemic immunosuppression led to patient exclusion. The record originates from a study of OX40 agonist ivuxolimab in advanced cancers. Study-wide background: The drug used for patients, ivuxolimab, was an agonistic anti-OX40 (CD134) antibody.

CDR3 length: 16 amino acids. In germline, CDR1 is SGHDT, CDR2 YYEEEE. V dropped 3 bases and J dropped 4; count of bases not matched to a gene: 5. Here immunoSEQ multiplex PCR was the method, and the copy in TCRdb shows in-frame clones only, minus some. The sample lists under 25,000 clones; 80% to 90% were seen once. This clonotype was obtained from an adult with an advanced solid tumor such as melanoma, head and neck, liver or kidney cancer. The chain combines TRBV5-6 with TRBJ2-3; 13 bases line up with TRBD2. The input for sequencing was CD4+ or CD8+ T cells sorted from blood, taken in a trial of the OX40 agonist ivuxolimab. CDR3 nucleotide sequence: TGTGCCAGCAGCTGGGGACTAGCGGGGTATCCAGATACGCAGTATTTT. This sequence encodes CASSWGLAGYPDTQYF. The full variable domain, its missing parts supplied by reference TRBV5-6 and TRBJ2-3, is DAGVTQSPTHLIKTRGQQVTLRCSPKSGHDTVSWYQQALGQGPQFIFQYYEEEERQRGNFPDRFSGHQFPNYSSELNVNALLLGDSALYLCASSWGLAGYPDTQYFGPGTRLTVL.